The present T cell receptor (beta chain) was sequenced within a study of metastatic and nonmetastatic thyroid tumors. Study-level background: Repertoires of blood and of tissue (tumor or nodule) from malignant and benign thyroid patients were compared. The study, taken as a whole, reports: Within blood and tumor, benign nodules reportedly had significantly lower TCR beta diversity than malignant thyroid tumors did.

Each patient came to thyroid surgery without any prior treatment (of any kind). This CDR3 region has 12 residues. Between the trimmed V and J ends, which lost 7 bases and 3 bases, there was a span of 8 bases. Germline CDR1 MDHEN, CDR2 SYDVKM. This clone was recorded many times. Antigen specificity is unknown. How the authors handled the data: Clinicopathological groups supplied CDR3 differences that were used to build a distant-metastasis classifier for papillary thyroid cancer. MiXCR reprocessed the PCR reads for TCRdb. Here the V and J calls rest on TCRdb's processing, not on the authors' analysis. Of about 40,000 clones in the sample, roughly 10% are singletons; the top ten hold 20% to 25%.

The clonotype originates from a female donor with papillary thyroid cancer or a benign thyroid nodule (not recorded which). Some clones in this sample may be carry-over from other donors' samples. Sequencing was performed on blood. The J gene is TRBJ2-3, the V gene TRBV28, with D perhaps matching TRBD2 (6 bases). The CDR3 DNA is TGTGCCAGCATGGGGGGAACAGATACGCAGTATTTT. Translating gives CASMGGTDTQYF.